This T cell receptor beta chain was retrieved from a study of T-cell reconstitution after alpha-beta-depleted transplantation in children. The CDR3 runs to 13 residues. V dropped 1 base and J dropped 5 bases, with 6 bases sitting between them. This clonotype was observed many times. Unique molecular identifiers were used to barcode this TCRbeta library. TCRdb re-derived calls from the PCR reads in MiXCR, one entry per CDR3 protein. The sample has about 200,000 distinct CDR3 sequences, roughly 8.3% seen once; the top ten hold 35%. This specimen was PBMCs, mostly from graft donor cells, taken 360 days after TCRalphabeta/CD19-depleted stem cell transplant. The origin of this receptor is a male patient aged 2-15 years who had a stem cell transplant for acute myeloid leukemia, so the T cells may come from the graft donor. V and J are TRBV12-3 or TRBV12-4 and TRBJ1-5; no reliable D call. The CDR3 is CASSLGWDQPQHF. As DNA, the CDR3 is TGTGCCAGCAGTTTAGGGTGGGATCAGCCCCAGCATTTT.